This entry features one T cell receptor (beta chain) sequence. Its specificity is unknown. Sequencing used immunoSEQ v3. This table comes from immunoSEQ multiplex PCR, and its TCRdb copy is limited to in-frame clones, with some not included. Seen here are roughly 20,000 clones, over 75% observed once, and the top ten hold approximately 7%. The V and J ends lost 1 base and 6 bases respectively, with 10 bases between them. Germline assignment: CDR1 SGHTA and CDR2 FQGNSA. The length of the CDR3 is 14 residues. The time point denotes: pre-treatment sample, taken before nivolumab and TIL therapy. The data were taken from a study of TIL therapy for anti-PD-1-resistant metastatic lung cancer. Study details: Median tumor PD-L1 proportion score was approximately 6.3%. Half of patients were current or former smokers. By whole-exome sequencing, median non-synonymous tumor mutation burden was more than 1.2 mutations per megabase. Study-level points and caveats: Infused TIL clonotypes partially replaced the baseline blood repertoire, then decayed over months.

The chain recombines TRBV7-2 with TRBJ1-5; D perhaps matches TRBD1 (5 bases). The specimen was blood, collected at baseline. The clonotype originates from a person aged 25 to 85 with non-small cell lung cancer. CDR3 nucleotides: TGTGCCAGCAGCTTAGGGGGGTTCGGTCAGCCCCAGCATTTT. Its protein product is CASSLGGFGQPQHF.